A single sample is the source of the 7 T cell receptor beta chains below, sequenced in a study of blood T cell repertoires in COVID-19. Libraries were prepared by immunoSEQ multiplex PCR; TCRdb keeps only in-frame clonotypes and omits some of them. The sample has a few hundred thousand clones, about 85% seen once. The sample consisted of peripheral blood. The source is a man aged 55 to 70 who had recovered from COVID-19.

This clone was seen once. This chain links TRBV9 with TRBJ2-7, with D unclear. The V and J ends lost 3 bases and 7 bases respectively, with 17 bases between them. CDR1 SGDLS and CDR2 YYNGEE come from the germline V gene. This CDR3 has 14 amino acids. The CDR3 coding sequence is TGTGCCAGCAGCGCGCAACAGTACTTTGGTGAGCAGTACTTC. Protein sequence: CASSAQQYFGEQYF.

The chain links TRBV7-9 to TRBJ2-1, with 8 bases identical to TRBD1. With V trimmed by 5 bases and J by 12 bases, 6 bases remained unmatched. This CDR3 is built from 12 residues. The germline V gene has CDR1 SEHNR and CDR2 FQNEAQ (reference sequence). CDR3 in DNA: TGTGCCAGCAGCCCGACGGGGACAGGGCAGTTCTTC. This sequence encodes CASSPTGTGQFF. Looking up the rest from reference TRBV7-9 and TRBJ2-1 gives the full variable domain: DTGVSQNPRHKITKRGQNVTFRCDPISEHNRLYWYRQTLGQGPEFLTYFQNEAQLEKSRLLSDRFSAERPKGSFSTLEIQRTEQGDSAMYLCASSPTGTGQFFGPGTRLTVL.

The chain recombines TRBV20-1 with TRBJ2-7; no reliable D call. The CDR3 has 15 amino acids. From germline, CDR1 is DFQATT and CDR2 SNEGSKA (reference sequence). V lost 3 bases to trimming and J lost 5 bases, with 20 bases between them. CDR3 nucleotides: TGCAGTGCTAGTGGGCGTCTAGGAGCATCGGACGAGCAGTACTTC. It translates to CSASGRLGASDEQYF.

This clone was observed a handful of times. The chain links TRBV6-5 to TRBJ1-2, with 7 positions matching TRBD1. The V segment lost 8 bases and the J segment 1 base; nucleotides outside the gene matches: 7. Germline values: CDR1 MNHEY, CDR2 SVGAGI. The length of the CDR3 is 14 residues. Here the CDR3 reads CASRGTARNYGYTF. CDR3 coding DNA: TGTGCCAGCCGAGGGACAGCCCGTAACTATGGCTACACCTTC.

The V and J genes are TRBV12-3 or TRBV12-4 and TRBJ1-1, with a possible D match to TRBD1 (6 bases). The CDR3 consists of 12 residues. The V end lost 5 bases, the J end lost 6 bases, and 10 bases lay between the germline ends. The CDR3 sequence is CASSPQGAEAFF. For the CDR3, the DNA is TGTGCCAGCAGTCCACAGGGTGCTGAAGCTTTCTTT.

V usage is TRBV27 and J usage is TRBJ1-5; TRBD1 matches at 9 bases. The germline V gene has CDR1 MNHEY and CDR2 SMNVEV (reference sequence). The J segment lost 2 bases and the V segment lost 5 bases, leaving 10 bases of the junction unmatched. The CDR3 has 17 amino acids. CDR3 DNA sequence: TGTGCCAGCAGTCCCCAAGCGACAGGGGGGGGCAATCAGCCCCAGCATTTT. This codes for CASSPQATGGGNQPQHF.

The chain is built from TRBV5-4 and TRBJ1-4; 7 bases map to TRBD1. Germline trimming cut 1 base from V and 8 bases from J; bases unmatched to any gene: 14. The CDR3 runs 17 residues. Germline assignment: CDR1 SGHNT and CDR2 YYREEE (reference sequence). The CDR3 region is CASSLPGPEGAGEKLFF. The DNA for the CDR3 is TGTGCCAGCAGCTTGCCCGGCCCCGAGGGGGCAGGGGAAAAACTGTTTTTT.